Listed below are T cell receptor beta chains from one sample, sequenced in a study of T cell responses to AZD1222 COVID-19 vaccine. Data came from immunoSEQ multiplex PCR; TCRdb stores just in-frame clones and leaves some out. The sample has about 200,000 clones, 94% seen once. The sample was peripheral blood, taken 28 days after the second dose of the MenACWY control vaccine. Receptors originate from an adult who received the MenACWY meningococcal vaccine as a control. The CDR3 runs from the conserved cysteine through the conserved F or W. Fields, in order: clone size, D gene, V gene, J gene, CDR3 protein, CDR3 DNA. A D gene is named only where the DNA matches it firmly. Clone size is stated in some rows and not others, as once, few, many or a class when expanded.

size: .
D: TRBD2
V: TRBV2
J: TRBJ2-1
CDR3: CASSKAGGLRYNEQFF
DNA: TGTGCCAGCAGTAAAGCGGGGGGGCTTCGGTACAATGAGCAGTTCTTC

size: .
D: .
V: TRBV5-4
J: TRBJ1-1
CDR3: CASSSTGTALTEAFF
DNA: TGTGCCAGCAGCTCGACCGGGACTGCTTTGACTGAAGCTTTCTTT

size: .
D: TRBD1
V: TRBV5-1
J: TRBJ1-6
CDR3: CASSLEGQRYNSPLHF
DNA: TGCGCCAGCAGCTTGGAGGGACAGCGGTATAATTCACCCCTCCACTTT

size: .
D: TRBD1
V: TRBV19
J: TRBJ1-2
CDR3: CASSQTTGGGYGYTF
DNA: TGTGCCAGTAGTCAAACAACAGGGGGCGGGTATGGCTACACCTTC

size: .
D: .
V: TRBV29-1
J: TRBJ2-1
CDR3: CSVDGPWTNEQFF
DNA: TGCAGCGTTGACGGCCCCTGGACGAATGAGCAGTTCTTC

size: .
D: .
V: TRBV7-9
J: TRBJ2-5
CDR3: CASSSGTGQETQYF
DNA: TGTGCCAGCAGCTCCGGGACGGGACAAGAGACCCAGTACTTC

size: .
D: TRBD1
V: TRBV20-1
J: TRBJ2-1
CDR3: CSAWTGAEVF
DNA: TGCAGTGCTTGGACAGGGGCCGAGGTCTTC

size: .
D: .
V: TRBV6-5
J: TRBJ2-7
CDR3: CASTVFPYEQYF
DNA: TGTGCCAGCACAGTTTTTCCCTACGAGCAGTACTTC

size: .
D: TRBD1
V: TRBV7-9
J: TRBJ1-4
CDR3: CASRTGTGGADEKLFF
DNA: TGTGCCAGCAGAACCGGGACAGGGGGCGCGGATGAAAAACTGTTTTTT

size: .
D: .
V: TRBV7-3
J: TRBJ2-1
CDR3: CASSLAGPYNEQFF
DNA: TGTGCCAGCAGCTTAGCGGGGCCATACAATGAGCAGTTCTTC

size: once
D: TRBD1
V: TRBV27
J: TRBJ1-5
CDR3: CASSSLQGQGGNQPQHF
DNA: TGTGCCAGCAGTTCACTTCAGGGACAGGGAGGCAATCAGCCCCAGCATTTT

size: .
D: .
V: TRBV28
J: TRBJ1-2
CDR3: CASSSRRGAVYGYTF
DNA: TGTGCCAGCAGTTCTCGAAGGGGCGCGGTCTATGGCTACACCTTC

size: .
D: .
V: TRBV27
J: TRBJ2-7
CDR3: CASSPQGGLIYEQYF
DNA: TGTGCCAGCAGTCCCCAGGGGGGATTGATCTACGAGCAGTACTTC

size: .
D: TRBD1
V: TRBV13
J: TRBJ2-3
CDR3: CASSSLTGLYTDTQYF
DNA: TGTGCCAGCAGCTCCTTGACAGGGCTCTACACAGATACGCAGTATTTT

size: .
D: .
V: TRBV23-1
J: TRBJ2-3
CDR3: CASSQSDTQYF
DNA: TGCGCCAGCAGTCAGTCAGATACGCAGTATTTT

size: .
D: .
V: TRBV6-5
J: TRBJ2-7
CDR3: CASSYMGGSYEQYF
DNA: TGTGCCAGCAGTTATATGGGGGGCTCCTACGAGCAGTACTTC

size: .
D: .
V: TRBV27
J: TRBJ1-1
CDR3: CASSSQGRLEAFF
DNA: TGTGCCAGCAGTTCACAGGGTAGGCTTGAAGCTTTCTTT

size: .
D: TRBD1
V: TRBV6-6
J: TRBJ1-2
CDR3: CASSSGGQAGRGYTF
DNA: TGTGCCAGCAGTTCAGGGGGTCAGGCCGGGCGGGGCTACACCTTC

size: .
D: TRBD1
V: TRBV24-1
J: TRBJ1-5
CDR3: CATSDAGGAGNQPQHF
DNA: TGTGCCACCAGTGACGCAGGGGGCGCGGGCAATCAGCCCCAGCATTTT

size: .
D: .
V: TRBV7-2
J: TRBJ2-2
CDR3: CASSLTGGANTGELFF
DNA: TGTGCCAGCAGCTTGACAGGCGGGGCGAACACCGGGGAGCTGTTTTTT

size: .
D: .
V: TRBV5-6
J: TRBJ2-7
CDR3: CASSLRPGDTYEQYF
DNA: TGTGCCAGCAGCTTGAGGCCGGGGGATACCTACGAGCAGTACTTC

size: .
D: TRBD1
V: TRBV5-3
J: TRBJ2-5
CDR3: CTRSCRIRTGRYETQYF
DNA: TGTACCAGAAGCTGCCGTATTCGGACAGGGCGGTACGAGACCCAGTACTTC

size: few
D: .
V: TRBV7-9
J: TRBJ1-2
CDR3: CASSRGGHGYTF
DNA: TGTGCCAGCAGCCGCGGGGGTCATGGCTACACCTTC

size: .
D: .
V: TRBV19
J: TRBJ2-7
CDR3: CASSIGKGSYEQYF
DNA: TGTGCCAGTAGTATAGGCAAAGGGAGCTACGAGCAGTACTTC

size: .
D: TRBD1
V: TRBV30
J: TRBJ1-5
CDR3: CACRDRGGNQPQHF
DNA: TGTGCCTGCCGGGACAGGGGCGGCAATCAGCCCCAGCATTTT

size: .
D: .
V: TRBV30
J: TRBJ2-7
CDR3: CAWRAGHQIGSIGQYF
DNA: TGTGCCTGGAGGGCGGGACACCAAATTGGGAGTATAGGGCAGTACTTC

size: .
D: .
V: TRBV20-1
J: TRBJ2-7
CDR3: CSASRQVYEQYF
DNA: TGCAGTGCCAGTAGACAGGTCTACGAGCAGTACTTC

size: .
D: .
V: TRBV7-3
J: TRBJ2-1
CDR3: CASSPTGPRGSYHEQFF
DNA: TGTGCCAGCAGCCCTACCGGGCCCAGGGGTAGTTACCATGAGCAGTTCTTC

size: .
D: TRBD1
V: TRBV2
J: TRBJ1-5
CDR3: CASSWTGGNQPQHF
DNA: TGTGCCAGCAGTTGGACAGGGGGCAATCAGCCCCAGCATTTT

size: .
D: .
V: TRBV5-1
J: TRBJ2-7
CDR3: CASSFRRGRYEQYF
DNA: TGCGCCAGCAGCTTTCGGAGGGGGCGGTACGAGCAGTACTTC

size: .
D: TRBD1
V: TRBV7-2
J: TRBJ1-1
CDR3: CASSLDRFGPQAFF
DNA: TGTGCCAGCAGCCTGGACAGGTTTGGTCCTCAAGCTTTCTTT

size: .
D: TRBD1
V: TRBV5-1
J: TRBJ2-2
CDR3: CASSSGQANTGELFF
DNA: TGCGCCAGCAGCTCGGGACAGGCGAACACCGGGGAGCTGTTTTTT

size: .
D: .
V: TRBV7-8
J: TRBJ1-2
CDR3: CASSLGDERGTF
DNA: TGTGCCAGCAGCTTAGGGGACGAAAGAGGGACCTTC

size: .
D: .
V: TRBV2
J: TRBJ2-7
CDR3: CASRRDTTYEQYF
DNA: TGTGCCAGCAGGCGGGACACCACCTACGAGCAGTACTTC

size: .
D: .
V: TRBV11-2
J: TRBJ2-3
CDR3: CASSLAALREDTQYF
DNA: TGTGCCAGCAGCTTAGCGGCACTCAGGGAAGATACGCAGTATTTT

size: .
D: .
V: TRBV2
J: TRBJ1-6
CDR3: CASTPWASPNSPLHF
DNA: TGTGCCAGCACCCCCTGGGCATCTCCTAATTCACCCCTCCACTTT

size: .
D: .
V: TRBV11-2
J: TRBJ1-2
CDR3: CASSLEFRTANYGYTF
DNA: TGTGCCAGCAGCTTAGAATTTCGGACGGCAAACTATGGCTACACCTTC

size: .
D: .
V: TRBV19
J: TRBJ1-5
CDR3: CASRNVDGAYNQPQHF
DNA: TGTGCCAGTAGAAACGTGGATGGGGCTTACAATCAGCCCCAGCATTTT

size: .
D: .
V: TRBV10-3
J: TRBJ1-2
CDR3: CAISADMNYGYTF
DNA: TGTGCCATCAGTGCCGACATGAACTATGGCTACACCTTC

size: .
D: TRBD1
V: TRBV3-1/TRBV3-2
J: TRBJ2-7
CDR3: CASSPNRGSNEQYF
DNA: TGTGCCAGCAGCCCGAACAGGGGATCGAACGAGCAGTACTTC

size: few
D: TRBD2
V: TRBV24-1
J: TRBJ2-7
CDR3: CATSDSTSGSFDEQYF
DNA: TGTGCCACCAGTGACTCTACTAGCGGGAGTTTCGACGAGCAGTACTTC

size: .
D: .
V: TRBV11-2
J: TRBJ2-1
CDR3: CASSTVNEQFF
DNA: TGTGCCAGCAGCACTGTGAATGAGCAGTTCTTC

size: .
D: TRBD1
V: TRBV28
J: TRBJ2-1
CDR3: CASTLLGQFNNEQFF
DNA: TGTGCCAGCACGTTACTGGGACAGTTTAACAATGAGCAGTTCTTC

size: once
D: .
V: TRBV19
J: TRBJ2-7
CDR3: CASSDRRIGEQYF
DNA: TGTGCCAGTTCCGACAGGAGGATCGGAGAGCAGTACTTC

size: .
D: .
V: TRBV4-2
J: TRBJ2-2
CDR3: CASSQVRQGMDTGELFF
DNA: TGTGCCAGCAGCCAAGTACGGCAGGGGATGGACACCGGGGAGCTGTTTTTT

size: .
D: TRBD1
V: TRBV19
J: TRBJ1-2
CDR3: CASSQTTGDYGYTF
DNA: TGTGCCAGTAGTCAAACTACAGGGGACTATGGCTACACCTTC

size: .
D: .
V: TRBV21-1
J: TRBJ2-1
CDR3: CASSGQGGNEQFF
DNA: TGTGCCAGCAGCGGACAGGGGGGCAATGAGCAGTTCTTC

size: .
D: .
V: TRBV30
J: TRBJ1-2
CDR3: CAWSPGGQGYTF
DNA: TGTGCCTGGAGCCCGGGGGGGCAAGGCTACACCTTC

size: .
D: TRBD2
V: TRBV28
J: TRBJ2-7
CDR3: CASSSEREDRTYEQYF
DNA: TGTGCCAGCAGTTCGGAGCGGGAGGACCGGACCTACGAGCAGTACTTC

size: .
D: TRBD2
V: TRBV30
J: TRBJ2-2
CDR3: CAWSWLAGGANTGELFF
DNA: TGTGCCTGGAGTTGGCTAGCGGGAGGCGCGAACACCGGGGAGCTGTTTTTT

size: .
D: .
V: TRBV6-5
J: TRBJ2-7
CDR3: CASSWGPGHYEQYF
DNA: TGTGCCAGCAGTTGGGGGCCAGGGCACTACGAGCAGTACTTC

size: once
D: .
V: TRBV12-3/TRBV12-4
J: TRBJ2-2
CDR3: CASNDRSTGELFF
DNA: TGTGCCAGCAATGACAGGAGCACCGGGGAGCTGTTTTTT

size: .
D: .
V: TRBV6-5
J: TRBJ1-5
CDR3: CASDTIGNQPQHF
DNA: TGTGCCAGCGATACGATTGGGAATCAGCCCCAGCATTTT

size: once
D: .
V: TRBV7-6
J: TRBJ2-7
CDR3: CASSLDEGDRFYEQYF
DNA: TGTGCCAGCAGCTTAGATGAGGGTGACAGGTTCTACGAGCAGTACTTC

size: .
D: TRBD2
V: TRBV6-2/TRBV6-3
J: TRBJ2-3
CDR3: CASSFSGESTDTQYF
DNA: TGTGCCAGCAGTTTTAGCGGGGAAAGCACAGATACGCAGTATTTT